The source of this T cell receptor beta chain is a study of Ad26.COV2.S vaccination and SARS-CoV-2 variants. Treatment specified: over 15 received Ad26.COV2.S at low or high dose, single or two shots; about 5 received placebo; per-sample allocation not given. Collection of samples fell on day 63 after the first vaccine or placebo injection. Germline V lookup: CDR1 LGHDT, CDR2 YNNKEL (reference sequence). The CDR3 is 14 residues long. V lost 3 bases and J lost 6; bases outside the gene matches: 3. Repertoires were generated with immunoSEQ multiplex PCR, while TCRdb's copy carries only in-frame clones and drops some. The table lists some 340,000 clones, approximately 86% of them singletons.

The TCR was taken from a person aged 18-65 years who received the Ad26.COV2.S COVID-19 vaccine or a placebo. J is TRBJ2-1 and V is TRBV3-1 (or the pseudogene TRBV3-2); TRBD1 aligns across 9 bases. The sequencing here drew on peripheral blood, taken in a trial of Ad26.COV2.S vaccine versus placebo. CDR3 amino acids: CASSQDRGRNEQFF. CDR3 bases: TGTGCCAGCAGCCAGGACAGGGGCCGCAATGAGCAGTTCTTC.